This T cell receptor beta chain was recovered during a study of cytomegalovirus exposure and HLA in healthy donors. The PCR made use of 60 Vbeta and 13 Jbeta primers. Libraries were prepared by immunoSEQ multiplex PCR; TCRdb keeps only in-frame clonotypes and omits some of them. The sample has about 140,000 clones; roughly 80% are singletons. The CDR3 sequence is 12 residues long. Per the germline V gene, CDR1 is MDHEN and CDR2 is SYDVKM. The V gene lost 7 bases and the J gene lost 7 bases, with 11 bases spanning the gap. The TCR was taken from a man aged 35 to 55 in good health and CMV-seronegative. Sequences were obtained from PBMCs. The chain combines TRBV28 with TRBJ1-5; D is possibly TRBD1 (5 bases). The CDR3 spells CASIQGGQPQHF. CDR3 sequence (DNA): TGTGCCAGCATCCAGGGAGGGCAGCCCCAGCATTTT.